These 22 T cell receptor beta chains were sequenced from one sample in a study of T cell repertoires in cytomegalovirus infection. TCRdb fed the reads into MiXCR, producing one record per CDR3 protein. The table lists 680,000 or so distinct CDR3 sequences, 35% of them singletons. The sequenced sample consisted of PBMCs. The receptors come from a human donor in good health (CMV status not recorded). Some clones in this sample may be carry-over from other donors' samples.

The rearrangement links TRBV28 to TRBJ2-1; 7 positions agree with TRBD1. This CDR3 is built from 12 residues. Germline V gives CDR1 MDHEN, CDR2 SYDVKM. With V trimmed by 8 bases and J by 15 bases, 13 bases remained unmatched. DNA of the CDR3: TGTGCCAGCGGGCTGTTACAGGGGAAAGGGTTCTTC. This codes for CASGLLQGKGFF.

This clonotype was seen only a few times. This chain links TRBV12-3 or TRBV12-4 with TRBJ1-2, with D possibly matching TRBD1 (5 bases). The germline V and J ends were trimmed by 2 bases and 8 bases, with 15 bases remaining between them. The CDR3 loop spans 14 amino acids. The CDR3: CASSLSFRAQGYTF. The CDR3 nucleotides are TGTGCCAGCAGTTTAAGTTTCAGGGCTCAGGGCTACACCTTC.

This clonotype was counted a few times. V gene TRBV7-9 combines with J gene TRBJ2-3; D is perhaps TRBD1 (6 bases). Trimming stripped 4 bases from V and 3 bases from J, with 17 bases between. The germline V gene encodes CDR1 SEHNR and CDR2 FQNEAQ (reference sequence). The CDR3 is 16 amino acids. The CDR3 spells CASSSNTGFETDTQYF. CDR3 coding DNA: TGTGCCAGCAGCTCAAATACAGGGTTCGAGACAGATACGCAGTATTTT.

CDR3 coding DNA: TGTGCCAGCAGCTCTTGGGGGACCAACACTGAAGCTTTCTTT. The encoded protein is CASSSWGTNTEAFF. The V call is TRBV5-6, the J call TRBJ1-1; a weak D match, TRBD1 (5 bases). Trimming shortened V by 3 bases and J by 2 bases, and 11 bases separated the two germline ends. Germline CDR1 is SGHDT and CDR2 is YYEEEE. This CDR3 has 14 amino acids.

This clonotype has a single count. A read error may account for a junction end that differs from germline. The CDR3: CASSLTAGFQQETQCF. CDR3 in DNA: TGTGCCAGCAGTTTGACTGCCGGGTTCCAACAAGAGACCCAGTGCTTC. The rearrangement links TRBV5-5 to TRBJ2-5; D is ambiguous. This CDR3 contains 16 residues. Per the germline V gene, CDR1 is SGHKS and CDR2 is YYEKEE (reference sequence).

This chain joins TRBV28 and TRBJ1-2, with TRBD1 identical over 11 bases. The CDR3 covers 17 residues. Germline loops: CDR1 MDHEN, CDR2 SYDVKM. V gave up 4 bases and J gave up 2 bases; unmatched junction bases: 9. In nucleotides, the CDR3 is TGTGCCAGCAGTTCCCCGGGACAGGGGGGCCTCAACTATGGCTACACCTTC. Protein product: CASSSPGQGGLNYGYTF.

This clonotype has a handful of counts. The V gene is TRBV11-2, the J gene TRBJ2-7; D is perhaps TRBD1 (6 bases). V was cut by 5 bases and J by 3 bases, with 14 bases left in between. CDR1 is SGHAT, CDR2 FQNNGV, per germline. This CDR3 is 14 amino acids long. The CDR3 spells CASSAGHRDYEQYF. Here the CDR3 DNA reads TGTGCCAGCAGCGCAGGCCACAGGGACTACGAGCAGTACTTC.

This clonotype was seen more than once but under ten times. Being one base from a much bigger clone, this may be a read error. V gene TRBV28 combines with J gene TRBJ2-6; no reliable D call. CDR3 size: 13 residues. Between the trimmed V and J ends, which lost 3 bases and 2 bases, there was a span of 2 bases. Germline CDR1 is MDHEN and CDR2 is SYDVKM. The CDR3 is CASSFPGANVLTF. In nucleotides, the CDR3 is TGTGCCAGCAGTTTCCCTGGGGCCAACGTCCTGACTTTC.

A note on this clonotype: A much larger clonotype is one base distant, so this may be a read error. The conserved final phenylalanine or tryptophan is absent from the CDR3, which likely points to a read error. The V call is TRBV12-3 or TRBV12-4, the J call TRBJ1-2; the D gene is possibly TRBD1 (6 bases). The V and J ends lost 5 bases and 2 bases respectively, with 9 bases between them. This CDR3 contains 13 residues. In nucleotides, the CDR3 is TGTGCCAGCAGTCCGGGACACAACTATGGCTACACCTTA. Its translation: CASSPGHNYGYTL.

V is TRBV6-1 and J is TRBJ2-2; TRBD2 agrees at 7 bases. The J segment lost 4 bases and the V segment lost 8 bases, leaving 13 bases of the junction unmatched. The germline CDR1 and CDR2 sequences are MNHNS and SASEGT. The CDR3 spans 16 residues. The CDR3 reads CASSNSWGGGTGELFF. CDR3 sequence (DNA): TGTGCCAGCTCGAACTCTTGGGGGGGGGGCACCGGGGAGCTGTTTTTT.

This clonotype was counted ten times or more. The CDR3 is CASSETVNTEAFF. CDR3 bases: TGTGCCAGCAGCGAGACAGTGAACACTGAAGCTTTCTTT. This chain links TRBV7-9 with TRBJ1-1; TRBD1 might be the D (5 bases). CDR1 is SEHNR, CDR2 FQNEAQ, per germline (reference sequence). This CDR3 has 13 amino acids. V lost 5 bases and J lost 0, with 7 bases in between.

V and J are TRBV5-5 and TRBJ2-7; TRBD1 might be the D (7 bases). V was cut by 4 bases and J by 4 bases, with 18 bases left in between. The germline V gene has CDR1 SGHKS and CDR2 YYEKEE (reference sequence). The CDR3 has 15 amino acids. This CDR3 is CASSGAGQYLYEQYF. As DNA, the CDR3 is TGTGCCAGCAGCGGGGCGGGACAGTATTTGTACGAGCAGTACTTC.

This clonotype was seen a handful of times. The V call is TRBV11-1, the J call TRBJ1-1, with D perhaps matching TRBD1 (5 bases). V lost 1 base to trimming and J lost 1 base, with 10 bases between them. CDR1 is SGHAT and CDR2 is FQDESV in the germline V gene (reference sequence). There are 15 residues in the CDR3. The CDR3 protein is CASSLVGTQNTEAFF. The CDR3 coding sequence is TGTGCCAGCAGCTTAGTCGGGACCCAGAACACTGAAGCTTTCTTT.

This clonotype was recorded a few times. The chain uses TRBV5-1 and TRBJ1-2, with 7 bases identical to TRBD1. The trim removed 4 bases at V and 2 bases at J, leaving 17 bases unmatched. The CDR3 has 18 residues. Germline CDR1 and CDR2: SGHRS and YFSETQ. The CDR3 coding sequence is TGCGCCAGCAGCCCGGACCCTAGACAGGGCCGTCAAAACTATGGCTACACCTTC. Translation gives CASSPDPRQGRQNYGYTF.

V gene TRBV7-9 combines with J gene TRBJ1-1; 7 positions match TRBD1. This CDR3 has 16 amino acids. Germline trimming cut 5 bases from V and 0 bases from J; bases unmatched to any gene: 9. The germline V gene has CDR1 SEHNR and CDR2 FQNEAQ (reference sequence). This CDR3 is CASSLRDSGLNTEAFF. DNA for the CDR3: TGTGCCAGCAGCCTAAGGGACAGCGGCTTGAACACTGAAGCTTTCTTT.

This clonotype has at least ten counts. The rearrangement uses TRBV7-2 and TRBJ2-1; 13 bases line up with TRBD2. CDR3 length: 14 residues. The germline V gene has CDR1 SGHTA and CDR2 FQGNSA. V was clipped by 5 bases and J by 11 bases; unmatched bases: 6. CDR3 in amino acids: CASSTRTSGGKQFF. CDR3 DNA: TGTGCCAGCAGCACACGGACTAGCGGGGGTAAGCAGTTCTTC.

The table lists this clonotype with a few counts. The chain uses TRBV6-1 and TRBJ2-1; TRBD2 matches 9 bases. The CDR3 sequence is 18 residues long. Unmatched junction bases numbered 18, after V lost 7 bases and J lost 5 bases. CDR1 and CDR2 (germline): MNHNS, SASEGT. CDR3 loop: CASIRGFRGGVRDNEQFF. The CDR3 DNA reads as TGTGCCAGCATTAGGGGTTTCCGCGGGGGGGTCCGGGACAATGAGCAGTTCTTC.

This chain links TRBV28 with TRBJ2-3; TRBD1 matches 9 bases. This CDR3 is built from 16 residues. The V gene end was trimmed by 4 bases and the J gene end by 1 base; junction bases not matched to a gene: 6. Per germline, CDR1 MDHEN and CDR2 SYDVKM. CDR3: CASSSSQGARTDTQYF. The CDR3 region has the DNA TGTGCCAGCAGTTCCTCACAGGGGGCTCGCACAGATACGCAGTATTTT.

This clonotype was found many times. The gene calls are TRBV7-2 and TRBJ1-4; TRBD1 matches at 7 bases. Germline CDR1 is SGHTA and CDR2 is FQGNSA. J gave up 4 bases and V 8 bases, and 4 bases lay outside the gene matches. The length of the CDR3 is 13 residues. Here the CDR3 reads CASRDSRNEKLFF. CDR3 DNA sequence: TGTGCCAGCCGGGACAGCCGTAATGAAAAACTGTTTTTT.

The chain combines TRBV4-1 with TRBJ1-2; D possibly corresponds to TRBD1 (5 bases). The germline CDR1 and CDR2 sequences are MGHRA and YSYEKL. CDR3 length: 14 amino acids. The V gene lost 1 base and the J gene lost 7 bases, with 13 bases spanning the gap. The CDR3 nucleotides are TGCGCCAGCAGCCAAGGACCGGGGGAAGCTGGCTACACCTTC. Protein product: CASSQGPGEAGYTF.

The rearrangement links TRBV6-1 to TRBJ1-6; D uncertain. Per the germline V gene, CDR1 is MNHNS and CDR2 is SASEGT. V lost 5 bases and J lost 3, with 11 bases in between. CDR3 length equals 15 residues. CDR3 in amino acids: CASSHFTGYNSPLHF. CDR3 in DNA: TGTGCCAGCAGTCATTTTACGGGCTATAATTCACCCCTCCACTTT.

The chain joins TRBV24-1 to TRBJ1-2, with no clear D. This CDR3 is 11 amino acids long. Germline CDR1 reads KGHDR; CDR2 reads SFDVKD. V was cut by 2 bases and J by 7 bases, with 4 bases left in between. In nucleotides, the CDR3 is TGTGCCACCAGTGATTGGTCTGGCTACACCTTC. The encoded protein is CATSDWSGYTF.